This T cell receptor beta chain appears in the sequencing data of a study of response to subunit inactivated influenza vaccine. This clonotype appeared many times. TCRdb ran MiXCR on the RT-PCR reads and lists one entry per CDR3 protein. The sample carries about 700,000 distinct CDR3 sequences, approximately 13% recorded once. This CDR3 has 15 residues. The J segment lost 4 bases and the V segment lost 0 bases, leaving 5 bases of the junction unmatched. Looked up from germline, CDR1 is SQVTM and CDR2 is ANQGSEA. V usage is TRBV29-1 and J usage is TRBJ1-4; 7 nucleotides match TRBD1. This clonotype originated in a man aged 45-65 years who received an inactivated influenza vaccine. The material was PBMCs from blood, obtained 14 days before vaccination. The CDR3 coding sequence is TGCAGCGTTGAAGAGAAGGACAGGATTAATGAAAAACTGTTTTTT. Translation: CSVEEKDRINEKLFF.